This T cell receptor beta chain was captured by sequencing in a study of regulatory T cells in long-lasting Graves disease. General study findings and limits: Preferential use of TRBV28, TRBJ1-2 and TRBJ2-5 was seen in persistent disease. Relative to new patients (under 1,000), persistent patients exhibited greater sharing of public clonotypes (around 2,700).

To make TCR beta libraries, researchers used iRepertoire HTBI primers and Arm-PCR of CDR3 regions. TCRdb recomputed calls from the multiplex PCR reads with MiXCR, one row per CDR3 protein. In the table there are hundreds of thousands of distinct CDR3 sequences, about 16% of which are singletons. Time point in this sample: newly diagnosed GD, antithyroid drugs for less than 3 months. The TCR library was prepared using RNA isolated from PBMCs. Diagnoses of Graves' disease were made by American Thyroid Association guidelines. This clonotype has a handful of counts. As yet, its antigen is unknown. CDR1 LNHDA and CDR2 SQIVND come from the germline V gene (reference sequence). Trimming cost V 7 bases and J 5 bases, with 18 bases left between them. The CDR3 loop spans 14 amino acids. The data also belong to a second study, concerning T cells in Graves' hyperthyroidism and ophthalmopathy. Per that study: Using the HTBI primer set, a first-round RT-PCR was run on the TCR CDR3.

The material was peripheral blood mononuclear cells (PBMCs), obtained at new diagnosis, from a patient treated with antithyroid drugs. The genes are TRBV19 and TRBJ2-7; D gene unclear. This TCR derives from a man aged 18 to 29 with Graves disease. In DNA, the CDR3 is TGTGCCAGTAAATCGTCCCGTTCCGACCACGAGCAGTACTTC. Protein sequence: CASKSSRSDHEQYF.